This TCR beta chain was observed in a study of Graves' ophthalmopathy and Graves' hyperthyroidism. CDR3 size: 14 residues. V lost 2 bases to trimming and J lost 3 bases, with 8 bases between them. Germline V gene sequence: CDR1 MNHEY, CDR2 SVGAGI. In its sample, this clonotype was seen many times. RNA transcripts served as template for amplifying TCR beta CDR3 sequences. First-round RT-PCR with HTBI primers preceded a second-round multiplex PCR. TCRdb recomputed calls from the multiplex PCR reads with MiXCR, one row per CDR3 protein. The sample lists approximately 540,000 distinct CDR3 sequences, under 45% occurring once.

The chain is built from TRBV6-5 and TRBJ1-5; the D is unclear. The material sequenced was peripheral blood or thyroid tissue (not recorded which). This receptor was identified in an adult man with Graves' hyperthyroidism. CDR3 sequence (DNA): TGTGCCAGCAGTTACCCCACGAACAATCAGCCCCAGCATTTT. Amino acid sequence: CASSYPTNNQPQHF.